This record concerns one TCR beta chain sequence. This specimen belongs to a study of control samples from healthy donors and cancer patients. TCRdb's table, derived via immunoSEQ multiplex PCR, lists solely in-frame clones and lacks some. The profile shows about 410,000 clones, 75% to 95% of them singletons. Between the trimmed V and J ends, which lost 2 bases and 7 bases, there was a span of 11 bases. Germline loops: CDR1 MNHEY, CDR2 SVGEGT. CDR3 size: 13 residues. The sequence derives from a man aged 35 to 55 with head and neck cancer. The sequenced sample consisted of PBMCs. The rearrangement uses TRBV6-2 or TRBV6-3 and TRBJ2-5; the D gene is possibly TRBD2 (6 bases). The CDR3 here is CASSYRLVGTQYF. Here the CDR3 DNA reads TGTGCCAGCAGTTACCGACTAGTTGGGACCCAGTACTTC.